This is a list of T cell receptor beta chains from one sample in a study of cytomegalovirus exposure and HLA in healthy donors. The data were produced by immunoSEQ multiplex PCR, yet TCRdb's version contains in-frame clones alone and is incomplete. The sample includes about 53,000 clones. Source material: PBMCs. The receptors were sampled from a woman aged 18-35 years in good health and CMV-seronegative. Both conserved end residues are part of each CDR3. D genes are given only for firm matches.

>TRBJ2-7|TRBV28|TRBD1
TGTGCCAGCAGACCCGGGACAGCCTACGAGCAGTACTTC
CASRPGTAYEQYF
>TRBJ2-3|TRBV5-4|-
TGTGCCAGCGCCCAGGGGTCGGGGGATACGCAGTATTTT
CASAQGSGDTQYF
>TRBJ2-7|TRBV5-1|TRBD1
TGCGCCAGCAGCGGGACAGGAGCCTCCTACGAGCAGTACTTC
CASSGTGASYEQYF
>TRBJ1-3|TRBV11-2|-
TGTGCCAGCAGCTTAGATCGGGGAAACACCATATATTTT
CASSLDRGNTIYF
>TRBJ2-7|TRBV9|TRBD2
TGTGCCAGCAGCAACAGAGGGGCGGGAGGACGATACGAGCAGTACTTC
CASSNRGAGGRYEQYF
>TRBJ1-3|TRBV6-6|-
TGTGCCAGCAGCGCAGGCCGTAGCTCTGGAAACACCATATATTTT
CASSAGRSSGNTIYF
>TRBJ2-7|TRBV5-4|TRBD1
TGTGCCAGCAGCTCCTTGGACAGGGCCTCCTACGAGCAGTACTTC
CASSSLDRASYEQYF
>TRBJ2-1|TRBV2|TRBD1
TGTGCCAGCATTAAAGAACAGGGGGCGCATAATGAGCAGTTCTTC
CASIKEQGAHNEQFF
>TRBJ1-3|TRBV6-1|-
TGTGCCAGCAGTGAAGAGTACAGCTACTCTGGAAACACCATATATTTT
CASSEEYSYSGNTIYF
>TRBJ2-3|TRBV5-1|-
TGCGCCAGCAGCGACCGACAGGGCACAGATACGCAGTATTTT
CASSDRQGTDTQYF
>TRBJ1-1|TRBV18|TRBD1
TGTGCCAGCTCACCACGGGGACAGGGGTATTACACTGAAGCTTTCTTT
CASSPRGQGYYTEAFF
>TRBJ2-3|TRBV18|TRBD2
TGTGCCAGCTCCGTAGCGGGGGGGCTTGATACGCAGTATTTT
CASSVAGGLDTQYF
>TRBJ1-1|TRBV28|TRBD1
TGTGCCAGCAGTTCGATCAGGGGGCGAGGGAACACTGAAGCTTTCTTT
CASSSIRGRGNTEAFF
>TRBJ1-2|TRBV29-1|TRBD1
TGCAGCGTCGAAGGAACAGGGGACTATGGCTACACCTTC
CSVEGTGDYGYTF
>TRBJ1-2|TRBV28|TRBD1
TGTGCCAGCAGTTTAAGTGGAGGGCAGGGGGCCTATGGCTACACCTTC
CASSLSGGQGAYGYTF
>TRBJ2-7|TRBV5-1|-
TGCGCCAGCAGCAGGGGACAAGCAGTCTACGAGCAGTACTTC
CASSRGQAVYEQYF
>TRBJ1-5|TRBV15|TRBD1
TGTGCCACCGGAGGGACAGCCAATCAGCCCCAGCATTTT
CATGGTANQPQHF
>TRBJ1-4|TRBV5-1|-
TGCGCCAGCAGCTTGGGTCCGGGGAGGGATGAAAAACTGTTTTTT
CASSLGPGRDEKLFF
>TRBJ2-7|TRBV28|-
TGTGCCAGCAGCGATGGTCAGGGGATTTACGAGCAGTACTTC
CASSDGQGIYEQYF
>TRBJ1-3|TRBV6-5|-
TGTGCCAGCCGACGGGACTCTGGAAACACCATATATTTT
CASRRDSGNTIYF
>TRBJ1-2|TRBV5-1|-
TGCGCCAGCAGCTTGATTGGGGGCTCCTATGGCTACACCTTC
CASSLIGGSYGYTF
>TRBJ2-3|TRBV5-1|-
TGCGCCAGCAGCTTGTCGTCGCGGGGTAGTGCAGATACGCAGTATTTT
CASSLSSRGSADTQYF
>TRBJ2-1|TRBV9|-
TGTGCCAGCAGCGCCTTCGGGAGCCCAGTGGGGAATGAGCAGTTCTTC
CASSAFGSPVGNEQFF
>TRBJ1-1|TRBV5-1|-
TGCGCCAGCAGCTTGGCTCGGGGGATCACTGAAGCTTTCTTT
CASSLARGITEAFF
>TRBJ1-1|TRBV19|-
TGTGCCAGTAGTACCCAGGGCTGGAACACTGAAGCTTTCTTT
CASSTQGWNTEAFF
>TRBJ2-7|TRBV29-1|-
TGCAGCGTTGAGGGCGAGGGTGTCCGGTACGAGCAGTACTTC
CSVEGEGVRYEQYF
>TRBJ1-2|TRBV5-1|-
TGCGCCAGCAGCTTGGGGGGCACAGGGCAGTATGGCTACACCTTC
CASSLGGTGQYGYTF